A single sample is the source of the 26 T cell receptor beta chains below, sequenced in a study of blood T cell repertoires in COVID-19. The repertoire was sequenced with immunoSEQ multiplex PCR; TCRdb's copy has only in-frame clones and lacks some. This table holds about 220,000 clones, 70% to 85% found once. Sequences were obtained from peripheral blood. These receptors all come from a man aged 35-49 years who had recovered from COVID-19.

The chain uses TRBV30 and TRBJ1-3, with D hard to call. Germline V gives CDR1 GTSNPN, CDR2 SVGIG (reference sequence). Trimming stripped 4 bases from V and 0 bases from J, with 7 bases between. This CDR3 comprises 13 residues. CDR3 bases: TGTGCCTGGACTGGAGGCTCTGGAAACACCATATATTTT. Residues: CAWTGGSGNTIYF.

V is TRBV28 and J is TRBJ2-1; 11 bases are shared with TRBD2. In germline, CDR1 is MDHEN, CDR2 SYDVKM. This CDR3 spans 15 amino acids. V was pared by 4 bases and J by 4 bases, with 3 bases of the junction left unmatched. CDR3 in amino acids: CASSYSGGVYNEQFF. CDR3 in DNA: TGTGCCAGCAGTTATAGCGGGGGGGTATACAATGAGCAGTTCTTC.

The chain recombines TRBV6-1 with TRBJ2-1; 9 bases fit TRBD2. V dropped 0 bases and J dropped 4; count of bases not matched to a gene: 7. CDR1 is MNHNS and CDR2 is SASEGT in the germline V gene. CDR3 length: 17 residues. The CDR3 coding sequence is TGTGCCAGCAGTGAAGCGCCCTCTAGCGGGGCTTACAATGAGCAGTTCTTC. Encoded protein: CASSEAPSSGAYNEQFF.

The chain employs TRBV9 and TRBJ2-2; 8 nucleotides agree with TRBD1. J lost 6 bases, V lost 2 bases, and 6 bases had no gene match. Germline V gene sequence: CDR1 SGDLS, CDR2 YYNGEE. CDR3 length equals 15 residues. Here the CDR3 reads CASSVGQGTAGELFF. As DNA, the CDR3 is TGTGCCAGCAGCGTTGGACAGGGCACCGCCGGGGAGCTGTTTTTT.

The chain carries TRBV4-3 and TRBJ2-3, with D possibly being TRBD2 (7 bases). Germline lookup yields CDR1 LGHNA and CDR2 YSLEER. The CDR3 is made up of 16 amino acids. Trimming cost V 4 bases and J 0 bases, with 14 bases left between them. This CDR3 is CASSLRGGASTDTQYF. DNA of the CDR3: TGCGCCAGCAGCCTGCGTGGGGGGGCCAGCACAGATACGCAGTATTTT.

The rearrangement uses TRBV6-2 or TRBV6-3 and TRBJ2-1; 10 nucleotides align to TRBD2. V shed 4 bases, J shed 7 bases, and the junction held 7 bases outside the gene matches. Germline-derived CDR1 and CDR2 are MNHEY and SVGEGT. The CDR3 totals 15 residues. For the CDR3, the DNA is TGTGCCAGCAGTTCGTTCGGACTAGCGGTGAATGAGCAGTTCTTC. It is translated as CASSSFGLAVNEQFF.

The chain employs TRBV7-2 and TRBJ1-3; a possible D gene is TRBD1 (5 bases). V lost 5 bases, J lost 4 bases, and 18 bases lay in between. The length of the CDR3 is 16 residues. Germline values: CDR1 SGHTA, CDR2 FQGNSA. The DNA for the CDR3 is TGTGCCAGCAGCCCCCAAGGGGTAGCGGCCGGAAACACCATATATTTT. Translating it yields CASSPQGVAAGNTIYF.

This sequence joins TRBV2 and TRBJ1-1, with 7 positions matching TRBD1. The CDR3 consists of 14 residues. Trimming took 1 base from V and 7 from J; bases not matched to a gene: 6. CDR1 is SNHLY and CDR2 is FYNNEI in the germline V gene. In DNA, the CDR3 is TGTGCCAGCAGTGAAGGGACAGGAGATAGTGAAGCTTTCTTT. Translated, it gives CASSEGTGDSEAFF. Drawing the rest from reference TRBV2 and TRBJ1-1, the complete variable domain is EPEVTQTPSHQVTQMGQEVILRCVPISNHLYFYWYRQILGQKVEFLVSFYNNEISEKSEIFDDQFSVERPDGSNFTLKIRSTKLEDSAMYFCASSEGTGDSEAFFGQGTRLTVV.

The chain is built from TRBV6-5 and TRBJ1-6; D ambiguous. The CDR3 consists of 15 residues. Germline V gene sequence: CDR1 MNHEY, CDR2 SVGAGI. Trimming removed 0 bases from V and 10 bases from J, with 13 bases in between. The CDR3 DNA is TGTGCCAGCAGTTACTCTTTCCAGGTCGGATCACCCCTCCACTTT. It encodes CASSYSFQVGSPLHF.

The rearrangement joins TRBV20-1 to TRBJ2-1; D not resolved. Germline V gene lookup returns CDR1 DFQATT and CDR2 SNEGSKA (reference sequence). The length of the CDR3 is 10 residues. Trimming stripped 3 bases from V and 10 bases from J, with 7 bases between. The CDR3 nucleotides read TGCAGTGCTAGTTCCGAGGAGCAGTTCTTC. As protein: CSASSEEQFF.

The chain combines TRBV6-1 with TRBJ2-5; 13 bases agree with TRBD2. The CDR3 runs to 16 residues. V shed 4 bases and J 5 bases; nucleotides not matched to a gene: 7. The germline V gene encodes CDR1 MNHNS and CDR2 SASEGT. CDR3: CASSGGLAGKGETQYF. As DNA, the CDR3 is TGTGCCAGCAGTGGGGGACTAGCGGGAAAGGGTGAGACCCAGTACTTC.

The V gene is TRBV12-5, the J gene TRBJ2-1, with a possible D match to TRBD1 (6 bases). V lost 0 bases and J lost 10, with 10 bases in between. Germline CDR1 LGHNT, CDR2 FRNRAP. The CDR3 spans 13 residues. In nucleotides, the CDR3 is TGTGCTAGTGGTTTGGTACAGGGCGTCGAGCAGTTCTTC. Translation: CASGLVQGVEQFF.

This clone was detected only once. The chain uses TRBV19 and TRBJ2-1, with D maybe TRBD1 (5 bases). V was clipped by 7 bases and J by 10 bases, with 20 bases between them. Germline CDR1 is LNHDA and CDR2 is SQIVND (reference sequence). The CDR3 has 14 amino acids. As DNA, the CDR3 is TGTGCCAGTATTAATGGCAGGGCGGAAGGCGAGCAGTTCTTC. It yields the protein CASINGRAEGEQFF.

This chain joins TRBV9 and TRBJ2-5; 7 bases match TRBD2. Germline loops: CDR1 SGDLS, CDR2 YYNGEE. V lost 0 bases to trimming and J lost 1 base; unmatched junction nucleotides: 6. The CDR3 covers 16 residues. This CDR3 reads CASSVAASGTQETQYF. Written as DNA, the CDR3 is TGTGCCAGCAGCGTAGCCGCTAGCGGTACCCAAGAGACCCAGTACTTC.

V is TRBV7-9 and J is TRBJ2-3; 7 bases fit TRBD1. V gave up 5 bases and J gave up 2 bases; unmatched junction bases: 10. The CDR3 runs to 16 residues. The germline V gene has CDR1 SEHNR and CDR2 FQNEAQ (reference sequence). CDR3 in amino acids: CASSGQGQRITDTQYF. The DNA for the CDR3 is TGTGCCAGCAGCGGCCAGGGACAGAGAATCACAGATACGCAGTATTTT.

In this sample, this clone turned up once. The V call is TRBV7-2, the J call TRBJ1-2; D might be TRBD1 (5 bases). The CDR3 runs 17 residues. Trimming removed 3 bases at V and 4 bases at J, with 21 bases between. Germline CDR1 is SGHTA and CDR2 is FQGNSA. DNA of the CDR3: TGTGCCAGCAGCTTCCAACCGTCCGGGGGGAGTTTCTATGGCTACACCTTC. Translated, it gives CASSFQPSGGSFYGYTF. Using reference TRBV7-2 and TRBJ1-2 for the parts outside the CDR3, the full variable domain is GAGVSQSPSNKVTEKGKDVELRCDPISGHTALYWYRQSLGQGLEFLIYFQGNSAPDKSGLPSDRFSAERTGGSVSTLTIQRTQQEDSAVYLCASSFQPSGGSFYGYTFGSGTRLTVV.

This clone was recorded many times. CDR3: CASSQDYPGQGYEQYF. Here the CDR3 DNA reads TGCGCCAGCAGCCAAGATTACCCGGGACAGGGCTACGAGCAGTACTTC. The V gene is TRBV4-3, the J gene TRBJ2-7; 9 bases match TRBD1. The germline V gene has CDR1 LGHNA and CDR2 YSLEER. This CDR3 comprises 16 residues. J lost 3 bases, V lost 0 bases, and 6 bases had no gene match.

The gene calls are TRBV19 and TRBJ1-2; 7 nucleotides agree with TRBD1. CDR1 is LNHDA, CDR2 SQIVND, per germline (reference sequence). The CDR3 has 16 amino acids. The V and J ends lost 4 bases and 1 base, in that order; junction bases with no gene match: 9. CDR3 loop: CASSTKSGGVNYGYTF. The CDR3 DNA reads TGTGCCAGTAGTACCAAATCAGGGGGAGTTAACTATGGCTACACCTTC. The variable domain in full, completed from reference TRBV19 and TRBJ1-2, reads DGGITQSPKYLFRKEGQNVTLSCEQNLNHDAMYWYRQDPGQGLRLIYYSQIVNDFQKGDIAEGYSVSREKKESFPLTVTSAQKNPTAFYLCASSTKSGGVNYGYTFGSGTRLTVV.

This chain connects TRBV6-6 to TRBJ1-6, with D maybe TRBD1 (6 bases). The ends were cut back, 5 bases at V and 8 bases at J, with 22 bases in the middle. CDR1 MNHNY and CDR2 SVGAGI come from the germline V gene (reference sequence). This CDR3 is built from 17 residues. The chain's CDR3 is CASSRLMDRPLDSPLHF. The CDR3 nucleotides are TGTGCCAGCAGTCGCCTCATGGACAGACCTTTGGATTCACCCCTCCACTTT.

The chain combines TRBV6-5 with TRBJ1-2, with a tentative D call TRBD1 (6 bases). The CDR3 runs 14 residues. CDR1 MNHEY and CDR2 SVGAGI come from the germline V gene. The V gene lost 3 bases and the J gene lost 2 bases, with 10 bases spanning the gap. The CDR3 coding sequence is TGTGCCAGCAGTTATTACACAGGGAACTATGGCTACACCTTC. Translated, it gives CASSYYTGNYGYTF.

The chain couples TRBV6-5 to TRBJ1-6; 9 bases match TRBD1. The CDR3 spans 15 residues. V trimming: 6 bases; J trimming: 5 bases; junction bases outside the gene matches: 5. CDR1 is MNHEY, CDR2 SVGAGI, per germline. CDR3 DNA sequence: TGTGCCAGCAGAGCTAGGGACAGGGATAATTCACCCCTCCACTTT. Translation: CASRARDRDNSPLHF.

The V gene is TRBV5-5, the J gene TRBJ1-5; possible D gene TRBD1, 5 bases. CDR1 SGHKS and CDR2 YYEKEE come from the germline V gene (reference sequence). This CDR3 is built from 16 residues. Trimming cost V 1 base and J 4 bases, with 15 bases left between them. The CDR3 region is CASSLSVVGGNQPQHF. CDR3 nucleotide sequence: TGTGCCAGCAGCTTGTCCGTTGTGGGGGGAAATCAGCCCCAGCATTTT.

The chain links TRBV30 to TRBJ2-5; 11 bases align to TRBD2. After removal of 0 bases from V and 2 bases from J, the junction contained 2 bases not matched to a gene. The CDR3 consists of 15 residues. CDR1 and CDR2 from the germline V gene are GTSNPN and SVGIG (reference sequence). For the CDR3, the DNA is TGTGCCTGGAGTGTAGGGACTAGCGGACAAGAGACCCAGTACTTC. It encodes CAWSVGTSGQETQYF.

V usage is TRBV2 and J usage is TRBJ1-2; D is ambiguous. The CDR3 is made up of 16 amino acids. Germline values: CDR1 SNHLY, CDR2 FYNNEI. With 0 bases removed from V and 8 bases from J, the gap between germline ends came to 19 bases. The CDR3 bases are TGTGCCAGCAGTGAAGCGGGCGGGGTTGAGGTTCGGGGCTACACCTTC. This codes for CASSEAGGVEVRGYTF. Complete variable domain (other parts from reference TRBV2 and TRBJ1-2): EPEVTQTPSHQVTQMGQEVILRCVPISNHLYFYWYRQILGQKVEFLVSFYNNEISEKSEIFDDQFSVERPDGSNFTLKIRSTKLEDSAMYFCASSEAGGVEVRGYTFGSGTRLTVV.

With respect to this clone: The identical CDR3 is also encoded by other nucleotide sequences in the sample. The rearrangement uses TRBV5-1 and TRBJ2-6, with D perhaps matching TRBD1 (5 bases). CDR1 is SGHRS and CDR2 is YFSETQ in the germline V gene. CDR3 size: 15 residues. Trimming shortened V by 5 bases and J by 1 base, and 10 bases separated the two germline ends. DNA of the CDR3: TGCGCCAGCAGTCCGACAGTTTCTGGGGCCAACGTCCTGACTTTC. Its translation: CASSPTVSGANVLTF.

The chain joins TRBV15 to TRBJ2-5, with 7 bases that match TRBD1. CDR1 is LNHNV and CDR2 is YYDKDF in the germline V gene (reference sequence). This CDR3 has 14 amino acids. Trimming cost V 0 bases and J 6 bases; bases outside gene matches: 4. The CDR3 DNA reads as TGTGCCACCAGCAGAGAGAAGGGGGCAAAGACCCAGTACTTC. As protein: CATSREKGAKTQYF.